Following are 4 T cell receptor beta chains from one sample sequenced in a study of beta chain features in type 1 diabetes. The authors reverse transcribed all of the isolated RNA, so sequencing captured expressed TCRB transcripts. Here immunoSEQ multiplex PCR was the method, and the copy in TCRdb shows in-frame clones only, minus some. The data hold almost 350,000 clones, with roughly 8% observed a single time. The sequenced sample was central memory CD4+ T cells from blood. The source of these receptors is a woman younger than 30 in good health.

The sample holds a few counts of this clone. V and J are TRBV5-1 and TRBJ1-1; no clear D gene. The CDR3 runs 13 residues. Germline CDR1 SGHRS, CDR2 YFSETQ. Trimming cost V 6 bases and J 0 bases, with 9 bases left between them. In nucleotides, the CDR3 is TGCGCCAGCAAGCCAGGCCTGAACACTGAAGCTTTCTTT. This codes for CASKPGLNTEAFF. Using reference TRBV5-1 and TRBJ1-1 for the parts outside the CDR3, the full variable domain is KAGVTQTPRYLIKTRGQQVTLSCSPISGHRSVSWYQQTPGQGLQFLFEYFSETQRNKGNFPGRFSGRQFSNSRSEMNVSTLELGDSALYLCASKPGLNTEAFFGQGTRLTVV.

In its sample, this clone was seen many times. CDR3 in DNA: TGTGCCAGCAGCCAAGATGTTTGGCTTTCTGGAAACACCATATATTTT. Protein product: CASSQDVWLSGNTIYF. The rearrangement uses TRBV4-2 and TRBJ1-3, with no clear D. The CDR3 spans 16 residues. CDR1 LGHNA and CDR2 YNFKEQ come from the germline V gene. V was cut by 0 bases and J by 1 base, with 10 bases left in between.

At least ten counts were recorded for this clone. V and J are TRBV7-2 and TRBJ1-3; D uncertain. Germline lookup yields CDR1 SGHTA and CDR2 FQGNSA. This CDR3 is 16 amino acids long. The germline V and J ends were trimmed by 5 bases and 1 base, with 15 bases remaining between them. CDR3 nucleotides: TGTGCCAGCAGCAGCGACGGACGGATTTCTGGAAACACCATATATTTT. It codes for CASSSDGRISGNTIYF.

This clone was seen at least ten times. The V and J genes are TRBV28 and TRBJ1-2; no clear D. Germline CDR1 reads MDHEN; CDR2 reads SYDVKM. Trimming stripped 7 bases from V and 7 bases from J, with 13 bases between. The CDR3 contains 12 residues. The CDR3 region is CASIDGLSGYTF. CDR3 bases: TGTGCCAGCATTGATGGATTGTCTGGCTACACCTTC.